This entry features one TCR beta chain sequence. Original processing notes: By means of reference gene primer amplification, nucleated cell counts were estimated. Produced via immunoSEQ multiplex PCR; TCRdb's table is partial and in-frame only. The D gene and trimming were derived from the DNA, and the V and J assignments and clone size from that table. The sample lists about 77,000 clones; around three quarters were seen once. The sample comes from a study of blood T cell repertoires in COVID-19. Background on the study: Collection of acute and convalescent COVID-19 samples took place in the United States, Italy and Spain. In each case, the material was cDNA or gDNA derived from T cells, B-cell-depleted T cells, or PBMCs.

The CDR3 runs to 14 residues. Looked up from germline, CDR1 is ENHRY and CDR2 is SYGVKD. V lost 4 bases and J 7 bases, leaving 11 bases between the germline ends. Sequencing used peripheral blood. The receptor comes from a woman in her 70s with acute or convalescent COVID-19. The rearrangement joins TRBV10-3 to TRBJ1-6; D call uncertain. CDR3 in amino acids: CAISVGPGNSPLHF. DNA of the CDR3: TGTGCCATCAGTGTAGGCCCGGGGAATTCACCCCTCCACTTT.